This T cell receptor beta chain was captured by sequencing in a study of early T cells in non-severe SARS-CoV-2 infection. Unique molecular identifiers were added to individual cDNA molecules. TCRdb reprocessed the 5' RACE reads with MiXCR, giving one entry per CDR3 protein. The sample yields fewer than 35,000 distinct CDR3 sequences, around 6% seen once. This clonotype was seen ten or more times. This CDR3 is built from 13 residues. From germline, CDR1 is MNHEY and CDR2 SVGAGI. V was clipped by 6 bases and J by 10 bases; unmatched bases: 11. The clonotype comes from an adult who was a healthcare worker with PCR-confirmed SARS-CoV-2 infection or an uninfected control (not recorded which). The chain recombines TRBV6-5 with TRBJ1-1; 7 nucleotides align to TRBD1. Material for sequencing was whole blood. The CDR3 protein is CASRTGILGRAFF. The CDR3 nucleotides read TGTGCCAGCAGGACAGGGATCCTTGGTAGAGCTTTCTTT.